This is a list of T cell receptor beta chains from one sample in a study of cytomegalovirus exposure and HLA in healthy donors. Assay: immunoSEQ multiplex PCR; the TCRdb copy retains only in-frame clones and omits some. The sample consists of approximately 98,000 clones, approximately 72% of them appearing once. The sequencing sample was made of PBMCs. These receptors were taken from a man aged 18 to 35 in good health and CMV-seropositive. The CDR3 runs from the conserved cysteine through the conserved F or W. Fields, in order: V gene, J gene, D gene, CDR3 protein, CDR3 DNA. A D gene is named only where the DNA matches it firmly.

>TRBV5-1|TRBJ1-5|-
CASRPSGGGYSNQPQHF
TGCGCCAGCAGGCCTAGCGGAGGGGGTTATAGCAATCAGCCCCAGCATTTT
>TRBV5-1|TRBJ2-5|-
CASSTIPSLAQETQYF
TGCGCCAGCAGCACCATACCTTCCCTAGCGCAAGAGACCCAGTACTTC
>TRBV9|TRBJ2-2|-
CASSVAGSNTGELFF
TGTGCCAGCAGCGTAGCAGGATCGAACACCGGGGAGCTGTTTTTT
>TRBV19|TRBJ2-7|TRBD2
CASSIVAGGPYEQYF
TGTGCCAGTAGTATAGTTGCGGGGGGACCTTACGAGCAGTACTTC
>TRBV19|TRBJ2-7|TRBD1
CASRDTGVHEQYF
TGTGCCAGTAGGGACACAGGGGTGCACGAGCAGTACTTC
>TRBV5-1|TRBJ2-7|TRBD2
CASSLGGGDPLEQYF
TGCGCCAGCAGCTTGGGGGGGGGAGACCCTTTGGAGCAGTACTTC
>TRBV19|TRBJ2-3|-
CASRVSGEDTQYF
TGTGCCAGTAGGGTCTCGGGAGAGGATACGCAGTATTTT
>TRBV29-1|TRBJ2-3|-
CSVASIGGADTQYF
TGCAGCGTTGCGTCAATTGGCGGGGCAGATACGCAGTATTTT
>TRBV6-5|TRBJ1-4|-
CASSNQGIGEKLFF
TGTGCCAGCAGCAATCAGGGGATTGGGGAAAAACTGTTTTTT
>TRBV18|TRBJ1-6|TRBD1
CASSPLRPGQLNSPLHF
TGTGCCAGCTCACCACTACGACCGGGACAGCTTAATTCACCCCTCCACTTT
>TRBV7-9|TRBJ1-5|-
CASSQQGERPQHF
TGTGCCAGCAGCCAACAGGGCGAGCGGCCCCAGCATTTT
>TRBV7-9|TRBJ2-5|TRBD2
CASSSLAGGYQETQYF
TGTGCCAGCAGCTCCTTAGCGGGGGGGTACCAAGAGACCCAGTACTTC
>TRBV7-9|TRBJ1-1|-
CSSSTVLSEAFF
TGTTCCAGCAGTACAGTCCTTTCTGAAGCTTTCTTT